This T cell receptor beta chain comes out of a study of regulatory T cells in long-lasting Graves disease. Time point described: newly diagnosed GD, antithyroid drugs for less than 3 months. PBMCs were the source of the RNA used for TCR sequencing. Arm-PCR with iRepertoire HTBI primers amplified the CDR3 regions for these TCR beta libraries. TCRdb re-called the multiplex PCR reads through MiXCR, storing one row per CDR3 protein. The profile shows approximately 310,000 distinct CDR3 sequences, more than 15% of them singletons. The sample holds many counts of this clonotype. Specimen: peripheral blood mononuclear cells (PBMCs), collected at new diagnosis, from a patient treated with antithyroid drugs. The TCR sequence derives from a female donor with Graves disease.

The CDR3 nucleotides are TGTGCCAGCAGCTTAGGCGGGACAGGGGATGAAAAACTGTTTTTT. Amino acid sequence: CASSLGGTGDEKLFF. The V call is TRBV13, the J call TRBJ1-4; 10 bases are a match to TRBD1. V shed 0 bases and J 6 bases; nucleotides not matched to a gene: 1. Germline CDR1 reads PRHDT; CDR2 reads FYEKMQ (reference sequence). The CDR3 has 15 amino acids.